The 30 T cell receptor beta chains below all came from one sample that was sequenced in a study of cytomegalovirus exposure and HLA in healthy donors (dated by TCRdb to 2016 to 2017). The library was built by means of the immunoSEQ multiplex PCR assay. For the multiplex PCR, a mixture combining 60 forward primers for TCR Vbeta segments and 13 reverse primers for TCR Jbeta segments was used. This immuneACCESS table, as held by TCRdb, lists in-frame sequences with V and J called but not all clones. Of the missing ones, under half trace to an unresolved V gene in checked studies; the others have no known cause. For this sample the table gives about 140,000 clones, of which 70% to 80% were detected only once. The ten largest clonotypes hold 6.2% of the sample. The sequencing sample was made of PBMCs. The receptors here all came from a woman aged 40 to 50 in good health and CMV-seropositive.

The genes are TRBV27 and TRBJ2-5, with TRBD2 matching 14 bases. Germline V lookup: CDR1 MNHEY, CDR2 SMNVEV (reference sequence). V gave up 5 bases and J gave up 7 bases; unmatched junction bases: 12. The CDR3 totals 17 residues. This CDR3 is CASSQIAGTSGRGTQYF. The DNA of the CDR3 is TGTGCCAGCAGTCAGATCGCCGGGACTAGCGGGAGAGGGACCCAGTACTTC.

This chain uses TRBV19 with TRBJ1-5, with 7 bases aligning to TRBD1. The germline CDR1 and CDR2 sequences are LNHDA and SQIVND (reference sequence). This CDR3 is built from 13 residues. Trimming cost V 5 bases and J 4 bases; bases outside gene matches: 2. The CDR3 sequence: CASSAGGNQPQHF. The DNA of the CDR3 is TGTGCCAGTAGTGCAGGGGGGAATCAGCCCCAGCATTTT.

The CDR3 DNA sequence: TGCGCCAGCAGCTTGCAGGGACAGGGGGGCGAGCAGTACTTC. Its protein product is CASSLQGQGGEQYF. The chain combines TRBV5-1 with TRBJ2-7, with TRBD1 matching over 11 bases. V shed 1 base, J shed 6 bases, and the junction held 3 bases outside the gene matches. Germline V gene data show CDR1 as SGHRS and CDR2 as YFSETQ. This CDR3 comprises 14 residues.

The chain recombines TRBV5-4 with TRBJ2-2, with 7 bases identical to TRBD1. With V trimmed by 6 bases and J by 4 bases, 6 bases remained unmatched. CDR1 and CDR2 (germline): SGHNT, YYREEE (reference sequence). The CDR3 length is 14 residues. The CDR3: CASTERGRTGELFF. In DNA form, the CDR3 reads TGTGCCAGCACCGAGAGGGGGCGCACCGGGGAGCTGTTTTTT.

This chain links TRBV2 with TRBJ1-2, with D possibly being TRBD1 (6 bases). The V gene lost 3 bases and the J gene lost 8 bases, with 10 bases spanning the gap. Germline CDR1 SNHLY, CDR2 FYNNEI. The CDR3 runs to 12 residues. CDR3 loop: CASSDPGEGYTF. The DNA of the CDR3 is TGTGCCAGCAGTGACCCAGGGGAAGGCTACACCTTC.

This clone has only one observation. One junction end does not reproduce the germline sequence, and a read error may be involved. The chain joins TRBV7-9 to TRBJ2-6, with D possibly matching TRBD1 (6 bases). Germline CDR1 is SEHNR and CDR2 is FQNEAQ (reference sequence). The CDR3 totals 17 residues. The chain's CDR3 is CSSIRGVSVSGANVLTF. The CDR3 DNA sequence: TGTTCCAGCATCAGGGGTGTTTCTGTTTCTGGGGCCAACGTCCTGACTTTC.

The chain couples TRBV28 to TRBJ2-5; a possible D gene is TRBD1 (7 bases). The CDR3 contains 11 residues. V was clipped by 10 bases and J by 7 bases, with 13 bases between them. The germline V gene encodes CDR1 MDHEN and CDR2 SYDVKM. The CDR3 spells CATRQGGTQYF. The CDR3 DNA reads TGTGCCACCAGGCAGGGGGGGACCCAGTACTTC. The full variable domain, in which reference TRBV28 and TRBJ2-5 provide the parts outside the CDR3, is DVKVTQSSRYLVKRTGEKVFLECVQDMDHENMFWYRQDPGLGLRLIYFSYDVKMKEKGDIPEGYSVSREKKERFSLILESASTNQTSMYLCATRQGGTQYFGPGTRLLVL.

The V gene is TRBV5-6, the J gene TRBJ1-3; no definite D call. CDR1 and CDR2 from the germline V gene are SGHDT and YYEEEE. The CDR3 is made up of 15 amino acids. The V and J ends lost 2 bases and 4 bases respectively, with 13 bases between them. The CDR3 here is CASSFVLAGGNTIYF. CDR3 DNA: TGTGCCAGCAGCTTCGTCCTGGCGGGCGGAAACACCATATATTTT.

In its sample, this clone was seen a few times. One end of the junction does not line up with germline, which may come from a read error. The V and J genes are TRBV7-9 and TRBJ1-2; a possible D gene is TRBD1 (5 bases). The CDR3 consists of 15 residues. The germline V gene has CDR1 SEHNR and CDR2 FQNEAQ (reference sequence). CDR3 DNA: TGTTCCAGCAGCTCGCTCTACAGGTCCAACTATGGCTACACCTTC. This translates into CSSSSLYRSNYGYTF. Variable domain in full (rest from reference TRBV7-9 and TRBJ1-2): DTGVSQNPRHKITKRGQNVTFRCDPISEHNRLYWYRQTLGQGPEFLTYFQNEAQLEKSRLLSDRFSAERPKGSFSTLEIQRTEQGDSAMYLCSSSSLYRSNYGYTFGSGTRLTVV.

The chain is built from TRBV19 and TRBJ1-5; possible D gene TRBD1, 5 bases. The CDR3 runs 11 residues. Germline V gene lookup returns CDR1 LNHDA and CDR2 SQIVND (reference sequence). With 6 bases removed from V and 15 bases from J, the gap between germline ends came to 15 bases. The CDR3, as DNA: TGTGCCAGTAGAGGAGACAGAAGGGTGCATTTT. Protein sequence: CASRGDRRVHF.

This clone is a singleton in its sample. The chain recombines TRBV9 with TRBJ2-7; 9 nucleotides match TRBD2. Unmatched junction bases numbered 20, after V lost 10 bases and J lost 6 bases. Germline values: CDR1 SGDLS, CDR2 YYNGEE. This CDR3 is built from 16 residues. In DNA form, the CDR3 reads TGTGCCGCGGGGGGGGGTAGATTCCGCGGCCTTGGCGAGCAGTACTTC. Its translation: CAAGGGRFRGLGEQYF.

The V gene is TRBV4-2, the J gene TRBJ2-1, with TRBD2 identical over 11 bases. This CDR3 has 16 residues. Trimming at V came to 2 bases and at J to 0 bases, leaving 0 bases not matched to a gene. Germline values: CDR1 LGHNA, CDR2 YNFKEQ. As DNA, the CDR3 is TGTGCCAGCAGCCAAACTAGCGGGAGCTCCTACAATGAGCAGTTCTTC. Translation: CASSQTSGSSYNEQFF.

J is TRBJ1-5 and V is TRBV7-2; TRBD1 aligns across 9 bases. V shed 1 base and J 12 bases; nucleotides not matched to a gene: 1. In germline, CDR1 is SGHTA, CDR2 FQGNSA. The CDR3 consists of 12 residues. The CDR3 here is CASSLDRGLQHF. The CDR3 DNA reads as TGTGCCAGCAGCTTAGACAGGGGGCTCCAGCATTTT.

CDR3 sequence reads: CASSPFSSNTGELFF. As DNA, the CDR3 is TGTGCCAGCAGCCCTTTCTCTTCGAACACCGGGGAGCTGTTTTTT. This chain joins TRBV7-2 and TRBJ2-2; D not certain. Per the germline V gene, CDR1 is SGHTA and CDR2 is FQGNSA. Between the trimmed V and J ends, which lost 5 bases and 0 bases, there was a span of 10 bases. CDR3 length: 15 amino acids.

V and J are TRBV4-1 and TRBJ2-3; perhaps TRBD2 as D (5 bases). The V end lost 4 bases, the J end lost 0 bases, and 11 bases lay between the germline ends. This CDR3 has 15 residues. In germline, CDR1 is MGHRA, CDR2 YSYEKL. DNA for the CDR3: TGCGCCAGCAGCCGAGGACGGACTAGCACAGATACGCAGTATTTT. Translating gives CASSRGRTSTDTQYF.

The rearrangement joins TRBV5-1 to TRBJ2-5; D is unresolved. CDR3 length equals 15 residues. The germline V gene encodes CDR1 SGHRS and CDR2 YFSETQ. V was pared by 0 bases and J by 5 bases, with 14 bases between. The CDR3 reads CASSLETPTEETQYF. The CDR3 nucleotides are TGCGCCAGCAGCTTGGAAACACCTACGGAGGAGACCCAGTACTTC.

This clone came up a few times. CDR3 bases: TGTGCCACCAGCAGAGGGACTAGCGGGAAGCTTGAGCAGTTCTTC. This translates into CATSRGTSGKLEQFF. The V and J genes are TRBV15 and TRBJ2-1, with 12 bases matching TRBD2. Per germline, CDR1 LNHNV and CDR2 YYDKDF (reference sequence). This CDR3 comprises 15 residues. With 1 base clipped from V and 9 bases from J, the junction kept 4 bases outside the gene matches.

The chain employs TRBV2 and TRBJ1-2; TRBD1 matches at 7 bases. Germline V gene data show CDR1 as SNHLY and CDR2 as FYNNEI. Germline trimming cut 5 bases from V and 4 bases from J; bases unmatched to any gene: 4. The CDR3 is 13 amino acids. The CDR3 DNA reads TGTGCCAGCAGTTTGGACAGGTCCTATGGCTACACCTTC. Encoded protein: CASSLDRSYGYTF.

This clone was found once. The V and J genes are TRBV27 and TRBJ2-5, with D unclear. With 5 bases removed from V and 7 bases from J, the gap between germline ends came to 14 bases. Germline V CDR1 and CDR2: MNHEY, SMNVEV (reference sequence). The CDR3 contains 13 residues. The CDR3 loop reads CASSGTFPGTQYF. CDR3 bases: TGTGCCAGCAGTGGAACTTTTCCGGGGACCCAGTACTTC.

The CDR3 sequence: CASSRGQTQETQYF. The DNA of the CDR3 is TGTGCCAGCTCACGAGGACAGACCCAAGAGACCCAGTACTTC. The chain has TRBV18 and TRBJ2-5; a weak D match, TRBD1 (6 bases). V was clipped by 4 bases and J by 1 base, with 10 bases between them. CDR1 is KGHSH, CDR2 LQKENI, per germline. The CDR3 loop spans 14 amino acids.

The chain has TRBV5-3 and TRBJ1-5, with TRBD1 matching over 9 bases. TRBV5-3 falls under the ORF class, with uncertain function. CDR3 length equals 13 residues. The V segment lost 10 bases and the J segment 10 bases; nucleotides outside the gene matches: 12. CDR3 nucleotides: TGTGCCGGACAGGGGCAGGGAAGGCAACCCCAGCATTTT. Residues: CAGQGQGRQPQHF.

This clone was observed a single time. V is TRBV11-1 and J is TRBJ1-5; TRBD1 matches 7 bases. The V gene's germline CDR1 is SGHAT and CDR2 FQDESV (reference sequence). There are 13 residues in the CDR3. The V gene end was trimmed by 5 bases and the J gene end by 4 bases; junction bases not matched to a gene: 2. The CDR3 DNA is TGTGCCAGCAGCCTACAGGGGAATCAGCCCCAGCATTTT. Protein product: CASSLQGNQPQHF.

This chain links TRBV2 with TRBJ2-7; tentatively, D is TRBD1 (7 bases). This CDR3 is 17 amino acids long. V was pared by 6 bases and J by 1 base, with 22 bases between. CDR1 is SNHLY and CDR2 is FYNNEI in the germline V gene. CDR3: CASRASFFRGTSYEQYF. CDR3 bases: TGTGCCAGCAGGGCGTCCTTCTTCAGGGGGACTTCCTACGAGCAGTACTTC.

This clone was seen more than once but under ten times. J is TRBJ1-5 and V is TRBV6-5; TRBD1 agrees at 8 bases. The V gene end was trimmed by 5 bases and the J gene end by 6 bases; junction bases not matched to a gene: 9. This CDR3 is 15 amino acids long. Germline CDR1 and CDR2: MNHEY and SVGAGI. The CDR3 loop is CASSRGTGESQPQHF. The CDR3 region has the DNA TGTGCCAGCAGTAGAGGGACAGGAGAAAGTCAGCCCCAGCATTTT.

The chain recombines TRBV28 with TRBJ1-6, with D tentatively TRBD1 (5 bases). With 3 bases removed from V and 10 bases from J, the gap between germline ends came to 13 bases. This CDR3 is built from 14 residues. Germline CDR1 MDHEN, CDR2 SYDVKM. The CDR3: CASSLPQGPSPLHF. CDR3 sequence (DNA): TGTGCCAGCAGTTTGCCGCAGGGTCCATCACCCCTCCACTTT.

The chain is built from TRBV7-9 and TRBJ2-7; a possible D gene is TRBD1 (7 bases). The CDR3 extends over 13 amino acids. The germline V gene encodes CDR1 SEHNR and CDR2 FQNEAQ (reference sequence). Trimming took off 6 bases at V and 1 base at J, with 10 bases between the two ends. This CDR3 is CASRPGGSYEQYF. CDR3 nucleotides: TGTGCCAGCAGGCCAGGGGGGTCCTACGAGCAGTACTTC.

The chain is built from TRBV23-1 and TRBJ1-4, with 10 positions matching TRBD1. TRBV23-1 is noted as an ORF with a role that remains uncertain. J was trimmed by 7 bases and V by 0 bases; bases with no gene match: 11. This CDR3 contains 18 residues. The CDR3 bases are TGCGCCAGCAGTCAATCCCGGGACAGGGGCGATGAAGGTGAAAAACTGTTTTTT. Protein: CASSQSRDRGDEGEKLFF.

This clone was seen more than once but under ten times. The CDR3 is CSGGGNEQFF. In DNA, the CDR3 is TGCAGCGGGGGGGGCAATGAGCAGTTCTTC. The chain has TRBV29-1 and TRBJ2-1; 7 nucleotides line up with TRBD2. V lost 7 bases, J lost 6 bases, and 0 bases stayed unmatched. CDR3 length: 10 residues. Looked up from germline, CDR1 is SQVTM and CDR2 is ANQGSEA.

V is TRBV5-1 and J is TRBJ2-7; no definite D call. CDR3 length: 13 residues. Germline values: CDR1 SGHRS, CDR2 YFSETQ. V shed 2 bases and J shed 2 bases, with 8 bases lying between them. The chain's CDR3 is CASSLSVPYEQYF. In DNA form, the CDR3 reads TGCGCCAGCAGCTTATCCGTTCCCTACGAGCAGTACTTC.

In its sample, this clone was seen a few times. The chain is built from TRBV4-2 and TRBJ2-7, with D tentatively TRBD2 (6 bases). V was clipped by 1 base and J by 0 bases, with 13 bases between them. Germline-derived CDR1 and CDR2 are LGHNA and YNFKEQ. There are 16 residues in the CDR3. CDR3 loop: CASSQVSGGTSYEQYF. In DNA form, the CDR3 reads TGTGCCAGCAGCCAAGTTTCCGGCGGGACCTCCTACGAGCAGTACTTC.